This T cell receptor beta chain was sequenced for a study of T cell changes during pregnancy in multiple sclerosis. TCRdb's copy holds only in-frame clones and misses some; the assay was immunoSEQ multiplex PCR. The sample lists tens of thousands of clones; roughly 94% were seen once. The sequences come from CD4+ T cells from peripheral blood mononuclear cells, collected in the first trimester of pregnancy. This clonotype originated in a female donor with multiple sclerosis, enrolled in a pregnancy study.

DNA of the CDR3: TGTGCCAGCAGGGTACAGGGGACTGGCTACACCTTC. Amino acid sequence: CASRVQGTGYTF. This sequence joins TRBV6-1 and TRBJ1-2, with 7 bases fitting TRBD1. The ends lost 6 bases at V and 7 bases at J; junction bases unmatched: 5. Germline V gene data show CDR1 as MNHNS and CDR2 as SASEGT. This CDR3 is built from 12 residues.